This T cell receptor (beta chain) is from a study of technical replicates of blood from several donors. TCRdb's table, derived via immunoSEQ multiplex PCR, lists solely in-frame clones and lacks some. Among about 67,000 clones listed, roughly 98% were seen once. V dropped 6 bases and J dropped 0 bases, with 16 bases sitting between them. The CDR3 consists of 16 residues. Per germline, CDR1 SGHRS and CDR2 YFSETQ. Sequenced material: T cells isolated from PBMCs. The origin of this receptor is a human donor in good health. The chain has TRBV5-1 and TRBJ2-1, with TRBD2 as a possible D gene (6 bases). CDR3: CASTLGGFGSYNEQFF. The CDR3 DNA sequence: TGCGCCAGCACCCTGGGGGGTTTCGGCTCCTACAATGAGCAGTTCTTC.